The source of this T cell receptor beta chain is a study of PD-1 blockade in classical Hodgkin lymphoma. Study conclusions and caveats: Exclusion removed patients who began nivolumab under 1 year after ASCT. Complete responders matched newly diagnosed patients in baseline diversity. With CD4+ cells, TCR diversity rose significantly by C4D1, but not with CD8+ cells.

Patients all relapsed after autologous stem cell transplantation, and there was variation in brentuximab vedotin exposure. In regard to this clone: Antigen specificity is unknown.

The assay was immunoSEQ multiplex PCR, and TCRdb's table has in-frame clones only and misses some. Of 95,000 or so clones in the sample, over 80% were seen once. V gave up 0 bases and J gave up 5 bases, with 9 bases separating them. CDR1 and CDR2 from the germline V gene are SGHRS and YFSETQ. This CDR3 contains 13 residues. The sample in question was peripheral blood mononuclear cells (PBMCs), obtained at baseline. The receptor's source is a human donor with classical Hodgkin lymphoma. This rearrangement joins TRBV5-1 to TRBJ2-7; D call uncertain. CDR3 residues: CASSLGYGDEQYF. CDR3 nucleotides: TGCGCCAGCAGCTTGGGTTACGGCGACGAGCAGTACTTC. Full variable domain (outside the CDR3, taken from reference TRBV5-1 and TRBJ2-7): KAGVTQTPRYLIKTRGQQVTLSCSPISGHRSVSWYQQTPGQGLQFLFEYFSETQRNKGNFPGRFSGRQFSNSRSEMNVSTLELGDSALYLCASSLGYGDEQYFGPGTRLTVT.